The rows below give T cell receptor beta chains drawn from one sample of a study of long-term antiretroviral therapy in people with HIV. Sequencing used immunoSEQ multiplex PCR; TCRdb keeps in-frame clones, though not all of them. The sample shows about 15,000 clones, about 81% of them seen only once. Sequencing was performed on unsorted PBMCs, taken 3.2 to 3.4 years after starting antiretroviral therapy. The receptors stem from a woman aged 40-49 years with HIV. Each CDR3 is given with its conserved first and last residue. D genes are given only for firm matches. Some rows have no size entry. The others give once, few or many, or a class for an expanded clone.

V	size	D	J	CDR3	DNA
TRBV6-5	-	-	TRBJ1-6	CASSYREYNSPLHF	TGTGCCAGCAGTTACAGGGAATATAATTCACCCCTCCACTTT
TRBV29-1	few	TRBD2	TRBJ2-3	CSVEGRASGVPAHVNTQYF	TGCAGCGTTGAAGGGCGGGCCAGCGGGGTCCCGGCACACGTGAATACGCAGTATTTT
TRBV7-2	-	-	TRBJ2-7	CASSLAGPREQYF	TGTGCCAGCAGCTTAGCTGGACCCAGAGAGCAGTACTTC
TRBV29-1	-	TRBD1	TRBJ2-6	CSVGQGQGSGANVLTF	TGCAGCGTGGGACAGGGCCAAGGCTCTGGGGCCAACGTCCTGACTTTC
TRBV5-1	-	-	TRBJ2-2	CASSPTSQEGTGELFF	TGCGCCAGCAGCCCGACGTCACAGGAGGGTACCGGGGAGCTGTTTTTT
TRBV5-6	-	-	TRBJ1-1	CASSLGRNTEAFF	TGTGCCAGCAGCTTGGGACGGAACACTGAAGCTTTCTTT
TRBV27	-	-	TRBJ2-7	CASSFGTGYDEQYF	TGTGCCAGCAGTTTTGGAACAGGGTACGACGAGCAGTACTTC
TRBV19	-	-	TRBJ1-5	CATTLGGQINQPQHF	TGTGCCACCACGTTAGGGGGACAAATAAATCAGCCCCAGCATTTT
TRBV27	-	-	TRBJ2-1	CASSLSVARGAVYNEQFF	TGTGCCAGCAGTTTATCTGTGGCTCGCGGGGCCGTCTACAATGAGCAGTTCTTC
TRBV4-3	-	TRBD2	TRBJ2-3	CASSQDRTSGVTTDTQYF	TGCGCCAGCAGCCAAGACAGGACTAGCGGGGTGACCACAGATACGCAGTATTTT
TRBV5-1	-	-	TRBJ1-6	CASSLEGHNSPLHF	TGCGCCAGCAGCTTGGAAGGGCATAATTCACCCCTCCACTTT
TRBV27	-	-	TRBJ1-2	CASSLGTAGGYTF	TGTGCCAGCAGTTTAGGGACCGCAGGCGGCTACACCTTC
TRBV5-1	-	TRBD1	TRBJ1-6	CASSINRDRVNSPLHF	TGCGCCAGCAGCATCAACCGTGACAGGGTAAATTCACCCCTCCACTTT
TRBV6-5	-	TRBD1	TRBJ1-2	CASRKGTGPNYGYTF	TGTGCCAGCAGGAAGGGGACAGGGCCGAACTATGGCTACACCTTC
TRBV4-3	-	-	TRBJ2-6	CASSYGVSSGANVLTF	TGCGCCAGCAGCTACGGGGTCAGCTCTGGGGCCAACGTCCTGACTTTC
TRBV25-1	-	-	TRBJ1-5	CASSPGNNQPQHF	TGTGCCAGCAGTCCCGGTAACAATCAGCCCCAGCATTTT
TRBV2	few	-	TRBJ1-1	CASSERQLGAEAFF	TGTGCCAGCAGTGAAAGACAACTAGGCGCTGAAGCTTTCTTT
TRBV7-2	-	-	TRBJ1-1	CASSRRVNTEAFF	TGTGCCAGCAGCCGCAGGGTGAACACTGAAGCTTTCTTT
TRBV6-6	-	-	TRBJ1-2	CASRDSGDNYGYTF	TGTGCCAGCAGGGACAGCGGGGATAACTATGGCTACACCTTC
TRBV2	-	-	TRBJ2-7	CASSEVALGWEQYF	TGTGCCAGCAGTGAAGTCGCACTTGGCTGGGAGCAGTACTTC
TRBV7-9	few	-	TRBJ2-3	CASSLGGDSTDTQYF	TGTGCCAGCAGCTTAGGGGGAGATAGCACAGATACGCAGTATTTT
TRBV5-1	once	TRBD2	TRBJ2-5	CASSFDSGEETQYF	TGCGCCAGCAGCTTCGATAGCGGGGAAGAGACCCAGTACTTC
TRBV18	-	-	TRBJ2-5	CASSLRHGETQYF	TGTGCCAGCTCACTAAGGCATGGGGAGACCCAGTACTTC
TRBV18	-	TRBD2	TRBJ2-5	CASSYTRGDQETQYF	TGTGCCAGCTCATATACGCGGGGGGACCAAGAGACCCAGTACTTC
TRBV5-4	-	TRBD1	TRBJ1-2	CASSPWDRGSYGYTF	TGTGCCAGCAGCCCCTGGGACAGGGGGAGTTATGGCTACACCTTC
TRBV5-4	-	-	TRBJ2-1	CASSLTGPHNEQFF	TGTGCCAGCAGCTTGACGGGACCGCACAATGAGCAGTTCTTC
TRBV18	-	TRBD1	TRBJ2-5	CASSPTPAGQGETQYF	TGTGCCAGCTCACCGACACCAGCTGGACAGGGAGAGACCCAGTACTTC
TRBV19	-	TRBD1	TRBJ1-5	CASSIGTGGDLGQPQHF	TGTGCCAGTAGTATCGGGACAGGGGGGGACTTAGGCCAGCCCCAGCATTTT
TRBV7-2	-	-	TRBJ1-4	CASSFQGLNEKLFF	TGTGCCAGCAGCTTCCAGGGCCTTAATGAAAAACTGTTTTTT
TRBV5-6	-	-	TRBJ2-6	CASSPLPQGSGANVLTF	TGTGCCAGCAGCCCACTCCCACAGGGTTCTGGGGCCAACGTCCTGACTTTC
TRBV10-3	-	-	TRBJ1-2	CAISEGDGAGANYGYTF	TGTGCCATCAGTGAGGGGGACGGGGCGGGAGCTAACTATGGCTACACCTTC
TRBV6-5	once	TRBD1	TRBJ2-7	CASSRGQTSYF	TGTGCCAGCAGCCGGGGACAGACATCCTACTTC
TRBV7-8	-	TRBD1	TRBJ2-6	CASSFPGQGRSGANVLTF	TGTGCCAGCAGCTTTCCGGGACAGGGGAGGTCTGGGGCCAACGTCCTGACTTTC
TRBV7-2	-	TRBD2	TRBJ2-3	CASSPERGGQPDTQYF	TGTGCCAGCAGCCCGGAGCGGGGGGGCCAACCAGATACGCAGTATTTT
TRBV30	-	-	TRBJ2-3	CAWRRGTTSTDTQYF	TGTGCCTGGAGAAGGGGGACTACGAGCACAGATACGCAGTATTTT
TRBV5-8	-	TRBD1	TRBJ2-5	CASSPMTGAQETQYF	TGTGCCAGCAGCCCAATGACAGGGGCACAAGAGACCCAGTACTTC